This passage covers 30 T cell receptor beta chains from one sample sequenced in a study of CD8 T cells in ankylosing spondylitis. TCRdb called the 5' RACE reads again in MiXCR, with one record for every CDR3 protein. Among more than 150,000 distinct CDR3 sequences listed, 15% to 20% were seen once. Material: blood, either unsorted or a sorted T cell fraction (not recorded which). Receptor source: a male donor under 30 with ankylosing spondylitis or in good health (not recorded which).

The V gene is TRBV28, the J gene TRBJ2-3; D remains unclear. V was clipped by 8 bases and J by 3 bases, with 12 bases between them. Per germline, CDR1 MDHEN and CDR2 SYDVKM. CDR3 length: 13 residues. The CDR3 loop is CASGKPKTDTQYF. In DNA form, the CDR3 reads TGTGCCAGCGGCAAACCTAAAACAGATACGCAGTATTTT.

This clonotype was seen ten or more times. This chain connects TRBV20-1 to TRBJ2-1; weak D call: TRBD2 (5 bases). The CDR3 runs 14 residues. The V gene's germline CDR1 is DFQATT and CDR2 SNEGSKA (reference sequence). V was cut by 6 bases and J by 0 bases, with 12 bases left in between. The CDR3 coding sequence is TGCAGTGCGCTGACTGGGAGCTCCTACAATGAGCAGTTCTTC. Translated, it gives CSALTGSSYNEQFF.

This clonotype was counted ten times or more. The chain joins TRBV29-1 to TRBJ2-7, with 9 bases fitting TRBD1. The CDR3 consists of 13 residues. Germline V gene sequence: CDR1 SQVTM, CDR2 ANQGSEA. V shed 3 bases and J 3 bases; nucleotides not matched to a gene: 3. CDR3 sequence: CSVDETGGYEQYF. The CDR3 DNA sequence: TGCAGCGTTGATGAGACAGGGGGCTACGAGCAGTACTTC.

This clonotype was seen many times. CDR3 protein: CSVEGGLAGGNIQYF. The CDR3 coding sequence is TGCAGCGTTGAAGGGGGTCTAGCGGGAGGGAACATTCAGTACTTC. The chain couples TRBV29-1 to TRBJ2-4, with 12 bases matching TRBD2. The V gene's germline CDR1 is SQVTM and CDR2 ANQGSEA. J was trimmed by 7 bases and V by 1 base; bases with no gene match: 5. CDR3 length: 15 residues.

The table lists this clonotype with many counts. V is TRBV4-2 and J is TRBJ2-2; 10 bases line up with TRBD2. The CDR3 has 17 amino acids. The J segment lost 7 bases and the V segment lost 2 bases, leaving 10 bases of the junction unmatched. CDR1 is LGHNA and CDR2 is YNFKEQ in the germline V gene. The CDR3 is CASSQKGAGGPGGELFF. CDR3 coding DNA: TGTGCCAGCAGCCAAAAGGGAGCGGGAGGGCCTGGCGGGGAGCTGTTTTTT.

There are many counts of this clonotype. The junction departs from germline at one end; a sequencing error may be responsible. The chain carries TRBV13 and TRBJ1-1, with D hard to call. The CDR3 extends over 14 amino acids. Germline CDR1 is PRHDT and CDR2 is FYEKMQ (reference sequence). The CDR3 sequence: CASSVGGMNTEAFF. In DNA form, the CDR3 reads TGTGCCAGCAGCGTAGGCGGGATGAACACTGAAGCTTTCTTT.

The sample holds many counts of this clonotype. V and J are TRBV12-3 or TRBV12-4 and TRBJ2-6; 10 positions match TRBD1. This CDR3 region has 17 residues. With 3 bases clipped from V and 0 bases from J, the junction kept 2 bases outside the gene matches. The CDR3 here is CASSFWTGGSGANVLTF. CDR3 DNA: TGTGCCAGCAGTTTTTGGACAGGGGGCTCTGGGGCCAACGTCCTGACTTTC.

This clonotype was seen repeatedly, ten times or more. The V call is TRBV12-3 or TRBV12-4, the J call TRBJ1-3; weak D call: TRBD1 (5 bases). The CDR3 is made up of 15 amino acids. The ends were cut back, 10 bases at V and 1 base at J, with 17 bases in the middle. The CDR3 sequence is CANMPRGESGNTIYF. The CDR3 nucleotides read TGTGCCAACATGCCACGGGGGGAGTCTGGAAACACCATATATTTT.

This clonotype was seen many times. The chain employs TRBV18 and TRBJ1-2, with D possibly matching TRBD1 (5 bases). Trimming pared 0 bases from V and 0 bases from J, leaving 8 bases between. This CDR3 is built from 15 residues. Per the germline V gene, CDR1 is KGHSH and CDR2 is LQKENI. The CDR3 sequence is CASSPPGTANYGYTF. The CDR3 DNA sequence: TGTGCCAGCTCACCACCTGGGACGGCTAACTATGGCTACACCTTC.

This clonotype was observed at least ten times. The rearrangement uses TRBV6-1 and TRBJ1-5; perhaps TRBD1 as D (6 bases). Germline CDR1 MNHNS, CDR2 SASEGT. The CDR3 runs to 13 residues. V was shortened by 9 bases and J by 5 bases, with 14 bases between the two germline ends. CDR3 bases: TGTGCCAGTCTGGACAGTTTTTATCAGCCCCAGCATTTT. Amino acid sequence: CASLDSFYQPQHF.

Many counts were recorded for this clonotype. V usage is TRBV19 and J usage is TRBJ2-7; 9 bases map to TRBD1. V gave up 8 bases and J gave up 5 bases; unmatched junction bases: 7. The CDR3 contains 13 residues. Germline V gene lookup returns CDR1 LNHDA and CDR2 SQIVND (reference sequence). CDR3 amino acids: CASRGQGNHEQYF. CDR3 sequence (DNA): TGTGCCAGTCGTGGACAGGGGAACCACGAGCAGTACTTC.

The table lists this clonotype with many counts. The rearrangement uses TRBV15 and TRBJ2-3, with 11 bases that match TRBD2. CDR3 length equals 17 residues. The ends lost 1 base at V and 4 bases at J; junction bases unmatched: 7. In germline, CDR1 is LNHNV, CDR2 YYDKDF (reference sequence). The CDR3 protein is CATSRGNSGRAADTQYF. The CDR3 DNA sequence: TGTGCCACCAGCAGAGGGAATAGCGGGAGGGCCGCAGATACGCAGTATTTT.

Many counts were recorded for this clonotype. The chain couples TRBV7-2 to TRBJ2-3; D unclear. CDR3 length: 13 residues. V was pared by 0 bases and J by 3 bases, with 4 bases between. Germline V gives CDR1 SGHTA, CDR2 FQGNSA. The CDR3 region has the DNA TGTGCCAGCAGCTTAGCGTGGACAGATACGCAGTATTTT. The encoded protein is CASSLAWTDTQYF.

This clonotype was picked up many times. The genes are TRBV4-3 and TRBJ1-3; D unresolved. The CDR3 extends over 18 amino acids. In germline, CDR1 is LGHNA, CDR2 YSLEER. Deletions cut 0 bases from V and 2 bases from J, with 17 bases between. CDR3 in amino acids: CASSQDSRHISAGNTIYF. The CDR3 coding sequence is TGCGCCAGCAGCCAAGATTCGAGACACATAAGCGCTGGAAACACCATATATTTT.

This clonotype was counted a single time. This chain links TRBV7-2 with TRBJ2-7, with D possibly TRBD2 on 5 matching bases. This CDR3 spans 12 amino acids. Germline V lookup: CDR1 SGHTA, CDR2 FQGNSA. V was pared by 5 bases and J by 6 bases, with 11 bases between. The CDR3 loop reads CASSKDYSEQYF. The CDR3 DNA reads TGTGCCAGCAGCAAAGACTATAGCGAGCAGTACTTC. The full variable domain, its missing parts supplied by reference TRBV7-2 and TRBJ2-7, is GAGVSQSPSNKVTEKGKDVELRCDPISGHTALYWYRQSLGQGLEFLIYFQGNSAPDKSGLPSDRFSAERTGGSVSTLTIQRTQQEDSAVYLCASSKDYSEQYFGPGTRLTVT.

This clonotype occurred many times. The genes are TRBV12-3 or TRBV12-4 and TRBJ2-3, with 9 bases that match TRBD1. Trimming at V came to 2 bases and at J to 6 bases, leaving 12 bases not matched to a gene. CDR3 length: 17 amino acids. The CDR3 sequence is CASSLTLGTGRADTQYF. The CDR3 nucleotides are TGTGCCAGCAGTTTAACCCTGGGGACAGGGCGGGCGGATACGCAGTATTTT.

This clonotype was observed a few times. The chain uses TRBV7-9 and TRBJ1-3; D is ambiguous. CDR3 length: 16 amino acids. Germline CDR1 is SEHNR and CDR2 is FQNEAQ (reference sequence). V lost 0 bases to trimming and J lost 0 bases, with 9 bases between them. CDR3 sequence reads: CASSLAGQSSGNTIYF. In DNA, the CDR3 is TGTGCCAGCAGCTTAGCGGGCCAGAGCTCTGGAAACACCATATATTTT.

This clonotype came up many times. As DNA, the CDR3 is TGTGCCAGCACCACCGCCCCCCCAGGGGGATTCTATGGCTACACCTTC. It encodes CASTTAPPGGFYGYTF. The J gene is TRBJ1-2, the V gene TRBV12-3 or TRBV12-4; 7 bases fit TRBD1. The CDR3 contains 16 residues. The junction had 15 bases not matched to a gene; V was cut back by 7 bases and J by 4 bases.

This clonotype was seen a handful of times. The chain employs TRBV4-2 and TRBJ2-1; a weak D match, TRBD1 (5 bases). This CDR3 region has 13 residues. The ends were cut back, 4 bases at V and 4 bases at J, with 8 bases in the middle. Looked up from germline, CDR1 is LGHNA and CDR2 is YNFKEQ. For the CDR3, the DNA is TGTGCCAGCAGCCTACAGGAATACAATGAGCAGTTCTTC. This sequence encodes CASSLQEYNEQFF.

This clonotype was counted at least ten times. The chain combines TRBV5-1 with TRBJ2-1; weak D call: TRBD2 (5 bases). The CDR3 has 16 residues. In germline, CDR1 is SGHRS, CDR2 YFSETQ. V was cut by 4 bases and J by 6 bases, with 20 bases left in between. The CDR3 here is CASSPRTYTQTNEQFF. CDR3 DNA: TGCGCCAGCAGCCCCAGGACTTACACGCAAACCAATGAGCAGTTCTTC. The variable domain in full, completed from reference TRBV5-1 and TRBJ2-1, reads KAGVTQTPRYLIKTRGQQVTLSCSPISGHRSVSWYQQTPGQGLQFLFEYFSETQRNKGNFPGRFSGRQFSNSRSEMNVSTLELGDSALYLCASSPRTYTQTNEQFFGPGTRLTVL.

Ten or more counts support this clonotype. J is TRBJ2-2 and V is TRBV3-1, with 13 nucleotides matching TRBD2. This CDR3 is 18 amino acids long. V dropped 6 bases and J dropped 4; count of bases not matched to a gene: 11. Germline CDR1 is LGHDT and CDR2 is YNNKEL (reference sequence). CDR3 amino acids: CASRGLGGLAGVTGELFF. For the CDR3, the DNA is TGTGCCAGCAGGGGTCTAGGAGGACTAGCGGGAGTCACCGGGGAGCTGTTTTTT.

This chain uses TRBV6-5 with TRBJ2-2; no reliable D call. Trimming took off 10 bases at V and 5 bases at J, with 14 bases between the two ends. The CDR3 runs 13 residues. Germline V CDR1 and CDR2: MNHEY, SVGAGI. The CDR3 DNA reads as TGTGCCACCTGCGCGCCAACGACCGGGGAGCTGTTTTTT. Translated: CATCAPTTGELFF.

Many counts were recorded for this clonotype. The chain couples TRBV20-1 to TRBJ2-7; no clear D gene. CDR1 is DFQATT and CDR2 is SNEGSKA in the germline V gene (reference sequence). The length of the CDR3 is 11 residues. V was cut by 7 bases and J by 2 bases, with 9 bases left in between. CDR3 nucleotide sequence: TGCAGTGTCAGCAAAGCCTACGAGCAGTACTTC. This codes for CSVSKAYEQYF.

Many counts were recorded for this clonotype. V and J are TRBV5-1 and TRBJ2-7; D remains unclear. The germline V gene encodes CDR1 SGHRS and CDR2 YFSETQ. V lost 3 bases, J lost 7 bases, and 11 bases lay in between. The CDR3 sequence is 12 residues long. CDR3 nucleotides: TGCGCCAGCAGCTCGTTCGGTTATGAGCAGTACTTC. It yields the protein CASSSFGYEQYF.

This chain joins TRBV29-1 and TRBJ2-3; D is unresolved. Germline-derived CDR1 and CDR2 are SQVTM and ANQGSEA. Trimming stripped 6 bases from V and 0 bases from J, with 7 bases between. The CDR3 has 12 residues. This CDR3 is CSVKASTDTQYF. The CDR3, as DNA: TGCAGCGTGAAGGCTAGCACAGATACGCAGTATTTT.

This clonotype was recorded at least ten times. The gene calls are TRBV25-1 and TRBJ2-5; no definite D call. V was shortened by 2 bases and J by 5 bases, with 18 bases between the two germline ends. The CDR3 runs 16 residues. CDR1 MGHDK and CDR2 SYGVNS come from the germline V gene. For the CDR3, the DNA is TGTGCCAGCAGTGAACCCGGGCCTCCTTCCAGGGAGACCCAGTACTTC. Encoded protein: CASSEPGPPSRETQYF. Full variable domain (remainder filled in from reference TRBV25-1 and TRBJ2-5): EADIYQTPRYLVIGTGKKITLECSQTMGHDKMYWYQQDPGMELHLIHYSYGVNSTEKGDLSSESTVSRIRTEHFPLTLESARPSHTSQYLCASSEPGPPSRETQYFGPGTRLLVL.

This rearrangement joins TRBV7-9 to TRBJ2-1, with TRBD1 as a possible D gene (5 bases). From germline, CDR1 is SEHNR and CDR2 FQNEAQ (reference sequence). The CDR3 has 15 amino acids. The V end lost 7 bases, the J end lost 5 bases, and 18 bases lay between the germline ends. The CDR3 reads CASTEVGLLNNEQFF. CDR3 DNA: TGTGCCAGCACCGAGGTGGGGCTTTTGAACAATGAGCAGTTCTTC.

Many counts were recorded for this clonotype. The V gene is TRBV5-5, the J gene TRBJ2-7, with 8 nucleotides matching TRBD1. V shed 2 bases, J shed 6 bases, and the junction held 1 base outside the gene matches. Germline assignment: CDR1 SGHKS and CDR2 YYEKEE (reference sequence). CDR3 length equals 12 residues. The DNA for the CDR3 is TGTGCCAGCAGCTTACAGGGGGTCGAGCAGTACTTC. This codes for CASSLQGVEQYF.

This clonotype was picked up many times. The V and J genes are TRBV10-3 and TRBJ2-7; TRBD2 aligns across 10 bases. This CDR3 comprises 16 residues. CDR1 and CDR2 (germline): ENHRY, SYGVKD. Trimming removed 0 bases from V and 2 bases from J; junction bases left unmatched: 4. The CDR3 loop is CAISESPSGRTYEQYF. The DNA of the CDR3 is TGTGCCATCAGTGAGTCGCCTAGCGGGAGAACCTACGAGCAGTACTTC.

The chain combines TRBV20-1 with TRBJ2-7; the match to TRBD1 covers 7 bases. The V and J ends lost 6 bases and 4 bases, in that order; junction bases with no gene match: 12. This CDR3 is 14 amino acids long. Germline V CDR1 and CDR2: DFQATT, SNEGSKA (reference sequence). CDR3 DNA: TGCAGTGCGCACGAACCGGGACAGCGTTACGAGCAGTACTTC. It yields the protein CSAHEPGQRYEQYF.